This T cell receptor beta chain was captured by sequencing in a study of memory CD4+ T cells and cytomegalovirus serostatus. As to this clone: Its antigen is undetermined.

Study conclusions and caveats: About 40% of the roughly 160 known CMV-associated TCRbeta sequences appeared in CD4+ memory.

The J segment lost 2 bases and the V segment lost 6 bases, leaving 8 bases of the junction unmatched. Germline-derived CDR1 and CDR2 are SQVTM and ANQGSEA. CDR3 size: 14 residues. TCRdb's table, derived via immunoSEQ multiplex PCR, lists solely in-frame clones and lacks some. The sample yields about 44,000 clones, around 76% seen once. Single viable CD3+CD4+CD8-CD45RO+ cells were sorted as the memory CD4+ T cells. This clonotype was sampled from an adult in good health and CMV-seronegative. This sequence joins TRBV29-1 and TRBJ2-3, with 7 bases fitting TRBD2. Source material: memory CD4+ T cells from blood. Here the CDR3 reads CSVGPGLTTDTQYF. The CDR3 DNA sequence: TGCAGCGTGGGGCCGGGACTAACCACAGATACGCAGTATTTT.